One and the same sample provided the 18 T cell receptor beta chains below, sequenced in a study of T cells in Graves' hyperthyroidism and ophthalmopathy. Authors of the study amplified TCR beta CDR3 regions from RNA transcripts. HTBI primers were the set used in a first-round RT-PCR of the TCR CDR3. TCRdb reanalysed the multiplex PCR reads using MiXCR and keeps one entry per CDR3 protein. The sample lists about 610,000 distinct CDR3 sequences; about 15% were seen once. What was sequenced was blood. Receptors were obtained from a middle-aged woman with Graves' ophthalmopathy.

The chain links TRBV20-1 to TRBJ2-5; maybe TRBD2 (6 bases). Germline-derived CDR1 and CDR2 are DFQATT and SNEGSKA (reference sequence). The CDR3 runs to 12 residues. With 8 bases removed from V and 0 bases from J, the gap between germline ends came to 10 bases. DNA for the CDR3: TGCAGTTGTGGGGGGTACCAAGAGACCCAGTACTTC. Its translation: CSCGGYQETQYF.

There are many counts of this clonotype. The chain combines TRBV18 with TRBJ1-1, with a tentative D call TRBD1 (6 bases). The CDR3 has 14 amino acids. Germline V gene lookup returns CDR1 KGHSH and CDR2 LQKENI. The V gene lost 3 bases and the J gene lost 3 bases, with 11 bases spanning the gap. CDR3 loop: CASSPRQDYTEAFF. For the CDR3, the DNA is TGTGCCAGCTCACCCAGACAGGATTACACTGAAGCTTTCTTT.

This clonotype was detected many times. This chain connects TRBV3-1 to TRBJ1-2, with no clear D. The V end lost 4 bases, the J end lost 5 bases, and 11 bases lay between the germline ends. The CDR3 runs to 13 residues. Germline V lookup: CDR1 LGHDT, CDR2 YNNKEL (reference sequence). The CDR3 is CASSPDQLYGYTF. For the CDR3, the DNA is TGTGCCAGCAGCCCTGATCAGTTATATGGCTACACCTTC. Drawing the rest from reference TRBV3-1 and TRBJ1-2, the complete variable domain is DTAVSQTPKYLVTQMGNDKSIKCEQNLGHDTMYWYKQDSKKFLKIMFSYNNKELIINETVPNRFSPKSPDKAHLNLHINSLELGDSAVYFCASSPDQLYGYTFGSGTRLTVV.

DNA of the CDR3: TGTGCCAGCAGTCCGTCGGGTGCCGGAGGCAATCAGCCCCAGCATTTT. Translating gives CASSPSGAGGNQPQHF. This chain joins TRBV2 and TRBJ1-5; unclear D gene. The germline CDR1 and CDR2 sequences are SNHLY and FYNNEI. The ends were cut back, 5 bases at V and 2 bases at J, with 16 bases in the middle. This CDR3 is 16 amino acids long. The whole variable domain, filled in from reference TRBV2 and TRBJ1-5, reads EPEVTQTPSHQVTQMGQEVILRCVPISNHLYFYWYRQILGQKVEFLVSFYNNEISEKSEIFDDQFSVERPDGSNFTLKIRSTKLEDSAMYFCASSPSGAGGNQPQHFGDGTRLSIL.

Ten or more counts support this clonotype. The chain couples TRBV4-2 to TRBJ2-7; TRBD2 matches at 9 bases. This CDR3 comprises 20 residues. Trimming at V came to 4 bases and at J to 6 bases, leaving 25 bases not matched to a gene. Germline values: CDR1 LGHNA, CDR2 YNFKEQ. This CDR3 reads CASSPRGEKTSGSSWGEQYF. CDR3 DNA: TGTGCCAGCAGCCCAAGGGGGGAAAAGACTAGCGGAAGCTCATGGGGCGAGCAGTACTTC.

This clonotype was seen at least ten times. The rearrangement uses TRBV19 and TRBJ1-2; D is unclear. Trimming took off 1 base at V and 0 bases at J, with 9 bases between the two ends. This CDR3 region has 15 residues. Germline CDR1 reads LNHDA; CDR2 reads SQIVND (reference sequence). CDR3 DNA: TGTGCCAGTAGTATAGTTCCACGAACTAACTATGGCTACACCTTC. This sequence encodes CASSIVPRTNYGYTF.

This clonotype was recorded at least ten times. The CDR3 region is CASSPWEGAGVSGNQPQHF. DNA of the CDR3: TGTGCCAGCAGTCCCTGGGAGGGGGCAGGCGTGTCGGGCAATCAGCCCCAGCATTTT. The genes are TRBV28 and TRBJ1-5; 7 nucleotides agree with TRBD1. From germline, CDR1 is MDHEN and CDR2 SYDVKM. The J segment lost 2 bases and the V segment lost 5 bases, leaving 18 bases of the junction unmatched. The CDR3 runs to 19 residues.

This clonotype came up many times. This chain links TRBV9 with TRBJ2-7; unclear D gene. Germline lookup yields CDR1 SGDLS and CDR2 YYNGEE. Trimming stripped 0 bases from V and 2 bases from J, with 12 bases between. The length of the CDR3 is 15 residues. CDR3: CASSVEPGATYEQYF. In nucleotides, the CDR3 is TGTGCCAGCAGCGTAGAACCGGGCGCAACCTACGAGCAGTACTTC.

The chain recombines TRBV15 with TRBJ1-2; TRBD1 might be the D (6 bases). Germline V gene data show CDR1 as LNHNV and CDR2 as YYDKDF (reference sequence). With 4 bases removed from V and 7 bases from J, the gap between germline ends came to 22 bases. The CDR3 extends over 16 amino acids. CDR3 DNA: TGTGCCACCAGCACCCTTGGGGCGGGGGCAGGGGTTGGCTACACCTTC. Amino acids: CATSTLGAGAGVGYTF. Supplemented by reference TRBV15 and TRBJ1-2, the full variable domain reads DAMVIQNPRYQVTQFGKPVTLSCSQTLNHNVMYWYQQKSSQAPKLLFHYYDKDFNNEADTPDNFQSRRPNTSFCFLDIRSPGLGDTAMYLCATSTLGAGAGVGYTFGSGTRLTVV.

This rearrangement joins TRBV7-9 to TRBJ2-1; D remains ambiguous. The CDR3 length is 15 residues. V dropped 5 bases and J dropped 0 bases, with 11 bases sitting between them. Germline assignment: CDR1 SEHNR and CDR2 FQNEAQ (reference sequence). CDR3 in DNA: TGTGCCAGCAGCCACCCCCTCAGCTCCTACAATGAGCAGTTCTTC. Translated, it gives CASSHPLSSYNEQFF.

V gene TRBV6-1 combines with J gene TRBJ2-7, with D perhaps given as TRBD1 or TRBD2 (5 bases each). The CDR3 consists of 14 residues. Trimming took 5 bases from V and 5 from J, leaving 16 bases between them. Germline V gives CDR1 MNHNS, CDR2 SASEGT. The CDR3 sequence is CASSRNRDPHEQYF. The DNA of the CDR3 is TGTGCCAGCAGTCGAAACCGGGACCCCCACGAGCAGTACTTC.

Many counts were recorded for this clonotype. The rearrangement joins TRBV7-6 to TRBJ2-6, with D unresolved. Germline loops: CDR1 SGHVS, CDR2 FNYEAQ. The CDR3 spans 15 residues. V lost 5 bases, J lost 0 bases, and 8 bases lay in between. The CDR3 protein is CASSQDGSGANVLTF. CDR3 nucleotide sequence: TGTGCCAGCAGCCAGGACGGCTCTGGGGCCAACGTCCTGACTTTC.

The chain is built from TRBV29-1 and TRBJ2-7; D is unclear. This CDR3 is built from 13 residues. CDR1 and CDR2 (germline): SQVTM, ANQGSEA. The V end lost 0 bases, the J end lost 3 bases, and 9 bases lay between the germline ends. The CDR3 spells CSVEDREGYEQYF. The CDR3 nucleotides read TGCAGCGTTGAAGATAGGGAAGGCTACGAGCAGTACTTC.

The chain couples TRBV28 to TRBJ2-5, with 14 bases identical to TRBD2. The trim removed 8 bases at V and 3 bases at J, leaving 14 bases unmatched. The CDR3 extends over 18 amino acids. Germline lookup yields CDR1 MDHEN and CDR2 SYDVKM. The CDR3 coding sequence is TGTGCCAGCTCACCACGGATGACTAGCGGGAGGGGAGAAGAGACCCAGTACTTC. Amino acid sequence: CASSPRMTSGRGEETQYF.

This clonotype was counted many times. J is TRBJ1-5 and V is TRBV5-6, with D unclear. CDR1 and CDR2 (germline): SGHDT, YYEEEE. Trimming stripped 2 bases from V and 3 bases from J, with 12 bases between. The CDR3 is made up of 15 amino acids. The CDR3 loop reads CASSLGGSLNQPQHF. The CDR3 DNA reads TGTGCCAGCAGCTTAGGAGGGTCACTCAATCAGCCCCAGCATTTT.

This clonotype was recorded at least ten times. The rearrangement uses TRBV30 and TRBJ2-7; D gene ambiguous. CDR3 size: 16 residues. The germline V gene encodes CDR1 GTSNPN and CDR2 SVGIG (reference sequence). V was shortened by 0 bases and J by 2 bases, with 17 bases between the two germline ends. The CDR3 region is CAWSVKFSRQAYEQYF. CDR3 bases: TGTGCCTGGAGTGTGAAATTTTCGAGACAAGCCTACGAGCAGTACTTC.

This clonotype was found many times. The chain is built from TRBV19 and TRBJ1-2, with 7 nucleotides matching TRBD1. Trimming at V came to 7 bases and at J to 3 bases, leaving 5 bases not matched to a gene. The V gene's germline CDR1 is LNHDA and CDR2 SQIVND (reference sequence). CDR3 length equals 13 residues. The CDR3: CASTDDRDYGYTF. In DNA, the CDR3 is TGTGCCAGTACGGACGACAGGGACTATGGCTACACCTTC.

This clonotype was counted ten times or more. CDR3 coding DNA: TGTGCCAGCAACACGGTGAACACTGAAGCTTTCTTT. Translated: CASNTVNTEAFF. This chain uses TRBV6-2 or TRBV6-3 with TRBJ1-1; no definite D call. CDR3 length: 12 amino acids. V was cut by 7 bases and J by 0 bases, with 6 bases left in between. CDR1 is MNHEY and CDR2 is SVGEGT in the germline V gene.